The clone carrying this T cell receptor beta chain was seen a few times. Its antigen remains unknown. PCR was performed a second time for 7 to 11 cycles using a sample-barcoded 5' primer and a J-beta primer mix. Via MiXCR, TCRdb re-called the 5' RACE reads, giving one row per CDR3 protein. The top ten clones hold roughly 3.4% of a sample with about 620,000 distinct CDR3 sequences, 21% of them seen once. The data were taken from a study of blood T cells in healthy people across ages. Findings and limits, study-wide: Without sorted subsets, naive and antigen-experienced compartments could not be conclusively compared. A strong correlation was seen between TCR beta diversity and naive T cell percentage. Long-lived donors carried more naive CD4+ cells and greater diversity than aged donors.

Germline V gene data show CDR1 as SGHTA and CDR2 as FQGNSA. The CDR3 contains 13 residues. The V and J ends lost 6 bases and 5 bases respectively, with 14 bases between them. Roughly 9.8 milliliters of peripheral blood were drawn from each donor. The chain joins TRBV7-2 to TRBJ2-7, with TRBD2 as a possible D gene (6 bases). Sequencing was carried out using blood. This receptor was taken from a man between 70 and 80 years old in good health. The CDR3 sequence is CASRFPGENEQYF. In nucleotides, the CDR3 is TGTGCCAGCAGATTCCCGGGGGAGAACGAGCAGTACTTC.